One and the same sample provided the 30 T cell receptor beta chains below, sequenced in a study of blood T cells in healthy people across ages. The second PCR ran roughly 6 to 12 cycles with a sample-barcoded 5' primer and J-beta primers. TCRdb reprocessed the 5' RACE reads with MiXCR, giving one entry per CDR3 protein. The sample contains about 1.5 million distinct CDR3 sequences, approximately 42% of which appear only once. The source material was blood. Receptor source: a woman under 30 in good health.

This chain joins TRBV6-5 and TRBJ2-2; possibly TRBD1 for D (7 bases). Germline CDR1 reads MNHEY; CDR2 reads SVGAGI. With 2 bases removed from V and 4 bases from J, the gap between germline ends came to 11 bases. The CDR3 sequence is 15 residues long. The CDR3 loop reads CASSYGQGGTGELFF. The CDR3 DNA reads TGTGCCAGCAGTTACGGCCAGGGGGGCACCGGGGAGCTGTTTTTT.

The chain carries TRBV9 and TRBJ2-1; the match to TRBD2 covers 9 bases. The CDR3 extends over 17 amino acids. With 3 bases clipped from V and 4 bases from J, the junction kept 11 bases outside the gene matches. Germline values: CDR1 SGDLS, CDR2 YYNGEE. The CDR3 spells CASSEPWEAGGYNEQFF. The CDR3 DNA is TGTGCCAGCAGCGAACCTTGGGAAGCGGGAGGATACAATGAGCAGTTCTTC. The full variable domain, in which reference TRBV9 and TRBJ2-1 provide the parts outside the CDR3, is DSGVTQTPKHLITATGQRVTLRCSPRSGDLSVYWYQQSLDQGLQFLIQYYNGEERAKGNILERFSAQQFPDLHSELNLSSLELGDSALYFCASSEPWEAGGYNEQFFGPGTRLTVL.

This clonotype was seen a few times. V is TRBV20-1 and J is TRBJ2-1; D possibly matches TRBD1 or TRBD2 (5 bases each). Germline CDR1 and CDR2: DFQATT and SNEGSKA (reference sequence). The CDR3 spans 13 residues. Trimming cost V 4 bases and J 7 bases, with 14 bases left between them. The CDR3 spells CSAMGRQGNEQFF. The CDR3 DNA follows: TGCAGTGCTATGGGACGCCAAGGGAATGAGCAGTTCTTC.

The chain has TRBV7-2 and TRBJ2-1; D tentatively fits TRBD1 or TRBD2 (5 bases each). Germline loops: CDR1 SGHTA, CDR2 FQGNSA. There are 14 residues in the CDR3. V shed 4 bases and J shed 2 bases, with 9 bases lying between them. DNA of the CDR3: TGTGCCAGCAGCTCCGGGGACGCCTACAATGAGCAGTTCTTC. Protein sequence: CASSSGDAYNEQFF.

V usage is TRBV20-1 and J usage is TRBJ1-5; weak D call: TRBD1 (5 bases). The V and J ends lost 6 bases and 0 bases respectively, with 18 bases between them. Germline CDR1 and CDR2: DFQATT and SNEGSKA (reference sequence). The CDR3 is made up of 16 amino acids. DNA of the CDR3: TGCAGTGCCACACGGCTCAGGGAATATAGCAATCAGCCCCAGCATTTT. It yields the protein CSATRLREYSNQPQHF.

This clonotype appeared many times. CDR3 sequence (DNA): TGTGCCAGCAGCCAGGACTACTATGGCTACACCTTC. Amino acid sequence: CASSQDYYGYTF. The chain is built from TRBV3-1 and TRBJ1-2; D remains ambiguous. The ends were cut back, 3 bases at V and 3 bases at J, with 5 bases in the middle. CDR1 LGHDT and CDR2 YNNKEL come from the germline V gene (reference sequence). The CDR3 spans 12 residues.

This clonotype was seen repeatedly, ten times or more. The V and J genes are TRBV5-1 and TRBJ1-2; D uncertain. The CDR3 is 12 residues long. CDR1 SGHRS and CDR2 YFSETQ come from the germline V gene. Trimming shortened V by 5 bases and J by 1 base, and 6 bases separated the two germline ends. Here the CDR3 DNA reads TGCGCCAGCAGGGCAGATAACTATGGCTACACCTTC. It translates to CASRADNYGYTF.

This clonotype was seen many times. The chain carries TRBV20-1 and TRBJ2-4, with TRBD1 matching over 11 bases. Looked up from germline, CDR1 is DFQATT and CDR2 is SNEGSKA (reference sequence). V gave up 5 bases and J gave up 1 base; unmatched junction bases: 4. The CDR3 covers 15 residues. The CDR3 loop reads CSAEGQGAAKNIQYF. As DNA, the CDR3 is TGCAGTGCTGAAGGACAGGGGGCGGCCAAAAACATTCAGTACTTC.

The chain links TRBV10-3 to TRBJ2-2, with D perhaps given as TRBD1 or TRBD2 (5 bases each). Trimming removed 8 bases from V and 1 base from J, with 17 bases in between. CDR1 is ENHRY and CDR2 is SYGVKD in the germline V gene. This CDR3 has 16 amino acids. CDR3 nucleotide sequence: TGTGCCATCTTACATCCCGGGACGGAGAACACCGGGGAGCTGTTTTTT. Protein: CAILHPGTENTGELFF.

The count of this clonotype is one. The V gene is TRBV21-1, the J gene TRBJ2-7; the table's D gene call, TRBD2, was not cross checked with the DNA. The better agreement between TRBJ2-5 and the DNA end casts doubt on the J call. TRBV21-1 is reported as a pseudogene. The length of the CDR3 is 15 residues. The CDR3 DNA reads as TGTGCCAGCAGCAAAAGGACTAGCCAAACGGAGACCCAGTACTTC. This gives the protein CASSKRTSQTETQYF.

The rearrangement links TRBV4-3 to TRBJ2-1; D is unclear. Germline V CDR1 and CDR2: LGHNA, YSLEER. The CDR3 length is 13 residues. Trimming stripped 1 base from V and 10 bases from J, with 11 bases between. The CDR3 region has the DNA TGCGCCAGCAGCCAAGGTAACCACTACGAGCAGTTCTTC. Protein sequence: CASSQGNHYEQFF.

The chain links TRBV4-1 to TRBJ2-1; D is unresolved. CDR1 is MGHRA and CDR2 is YSYEKL in the germline V gene. The CDR3 runs to 13 residues. V lost 2 bases and J lost 3, with 5 bases in between. The CDR3 here is CASSQHNYNEQFF. CDR3 coding DNA: TGCGCCAGCAGCCAACACAACTACAATGAGCAGTTCTTC.

In DNA form, the CDR3 reads TGTGCCAGCAGTGTTGGAGCCAGCGGTGAGCAGTTCTTC. Protein product: CASSVGASGEQFF. V and J are TRBV6-1 and TRBJ2-1, with D possibly being TRBD2 (5 bases). The V end was cut by 4 bases, the J end by 9 bases, with 13 bases between. Germline CDR1 and CDR2: MNHNS and SASEGT. This CDR3 comprises 13 residues.

V is TRBV19 and J is TRBJ1-2; no clear D. The CDR3 totals 13 residues. V was trimmed by 6 bases and J by 6 bases, leaving 14 bases between them. Germline V CDR1 and CDR2: LNHDA, SQIVND (reference sequence). CDR3 sequence reads: CASSSRGVDGYTF. The DNA for the CDR3 is TGTGCCAGTAGCTCCCGAGGAGTGGATGGCTACACCTTC.

V gene TRBV29-1 combines with J gene TRBJ1-5; TRBD1 might be the D (5 bases). Germline V gene lookup returns CDR1 SQVTM and CDR2 ANQGSEA. The CDR3 length is 17 residues. Trimming cost V 7 bases and J 2 bases, with 24 bases left between them. The CDR3 coding sequence is TGCAGCGCACGCTTCGTGGGAGGGGAGGGCGGCAATCAGCCCCAGCATTTT. Its translation: CSARFVGGEGGNQPQHF.

The chain is built from TRBV7-9 and TRBJ2-1; 7 nucleotides agree with TRBD2. The DNA end is more similar to TRBJ2-7, so the J call may be wrong. Germline CDR1 SEHNR, CDR2 FQNEAQ (reference sequence). There are 17 residues in the CDR3. CDR3 in DNA: TGTGCCAGCAGCCCCATGACTAGCAGACGCTCCTACAATGAGCAGTACTTC. It encodes CASSPMTSRRSYNEQYF.

The V and J genes are TRBV20-1 and TRBJ2-1, with 7 positions matching TRBD2. CDR1 DFQATT and CDR2 SNEGSKA come from the germline V gene (reference sequence). J was trimmed by 5 bases and V by 2 bases; bases with no gene match: 3. CDR3 length equals 13 residues. The CDR3 coding sequence is TGCAGTGCTAGAAGCGGGGACCACAATGAGCAGTTCTTC. Its translation: CSARSGDHNEQFF.

This chain joins TRBV7-9 and TRBJ2-7, with unresolved D. The V gene lost 0 bases and the J gene lost 7 bases, with 13 bases spanning the gap. CDR1 SEHNR and CDR2 FQNEAQ come from the germline V gene (reference sequence). The CDR3 spans 14 residues. The CDR3 here is CASSLAARSHEQYF. CDR3 nucleotide sequence: TGTGCCAGCAGCTTAGCCGCCAGGAGCCATGAGCAGTACTTC.

There are many counts of this clonotype. The chain has TRBV20-1 and TRBJ1-2, with unresolved D. The germline V gene encodes CDR1 DFQATT and CDR2 SNEGSKA (reference sequence). V was cut by 0 bases and J by 4 bases, with 12 bases left in between. This CDR3 region has 14 residues. CDR3 DNA: TGCAGTGCTAGAGATCATCCCGGTGTCTATGGCTACACCTTC. Translating it yields CSARDHPGVYGYTF.

V and J are TRBV7-2 and TRBJ2-1; 7 nucleotides agree with TRBD2. This CDR3 comprises 18 residues. V lost 4 bases to trimming and J lost 2 bases; unmatched junction nucleotides: 14. Germline V gives CDR1 SGHTA, CDR2 FQGNSA. In DNA, the CDR3 is TGTGCCAGCAGCTCCTACCACCTAGCGGCTGTTACCTACAATGAGCAGTTCTTC. Protein sequence: CASSSYHLAAVTYNEQFF.

This chain uses TRBV28 with TRBJ2-7, with TRBD1 matching over 8 bases. V was pared by 0 bases and J by 2 bases, with 0 bases of the junction left unmatched. Germline values: CDR1 MDHEN, CDR2 SYDVKM. The CDR3 runs to 14 residues. CDR3 sequence: CASSLWDRAYEQYF. The CDR3 DNA is TGTGCCAGCAGTTTATGGGACAGGGCCTACGAGCAGTACTTC.

In its sample, this clonotype was seen a few times. V and J are TRBV9 and TRBJ2-3, with unresolved D. Deletions cut 1 base from V and 2 bases from J, with 11 bases between. Germline V CDR1 and CDR2: SGDLS, YYNGEE. The CDR3 covers 15 residues. DNA for the CDR3: TGTGCCAGCAGCGTATCCGGGTCTGACACAGATACGCAGTATTTT. Encoded protein: CASSVSGSDTDTQYF.

The V call is TRBV9, the J call TRBJ1-1; D unclear. The CDR3 is 15 amino acids. V shed 3 bases and J shed 3 bases, with 15 bases lying between them. Germline V gene data show CDR1 as SGDLS and CDR2 as YYNGEE. Written as DNA, the CDR3 is TGTGCCAGCAGCGCCGGCGGTAACGGAGACACTGAAGCTTTCTTT. It encodes CASSAGGNGDTEAFF.

V is TRBV5-6 and J is TRBJ1-5; D unclear. This CDR3 has 15 amino acids. V dropped 1 base and J dropped 5 bases, with 13 bases sitting between them. The germline V gene has CDR1 SGHDT and CDR2 YYEEEE. This CDR3 reads CASSLSPTPDQPQHF. The CDR3 coding sequence is TGTGCCAGCAGCTTGAGCCCGACACCAGATCAGCCCCAGCATTTT. Full variable domain (remainder filled in from reference TRBV5-6 and TRBJ1-5): DAGVTQSPTHLIKTRGQQVTLRCSPKSGHDTVSWYQQALGQGPQFIFQYYEEEERQRGNFPDRFSGHQFPNYSSELNVNALLLGDSALYLCASSLSPTPDQPQHFGDGTRLSIL.

This rearrangement joins TRBV9 to TRBJ2-1; D perhaps matches TRBD2 (5 bases). V was shortened by 4 bases and J by 8 bases, with 19 bases between the two germline ends. From germline, CDR1 is SGDLS and CDR2 YYNGEE. The CDR3 runs to 15 residues. The CDR3 spells CASSSARVGRYEQFF. The CDR3 DNA reads TGTGCCAGCAGCTCAGCGCGGGTGGGCCGTTATGAGCAGTTCTTC.

This clonotype was seen a few times. The V gene is TRBV20-1, the J gene TRBJ2-7; the match to TRBD2 covers 10 bases. The trim removed 5 bases at V and 3 bases at J, leaving 4 bases unmatched. The CDR3 covers 13 residues. Per the germline V gene, CDR1 is DFQATT and CDR2 is SNEGSKA (reference sequence). The CDR3 is CSAASGGFYEQYF. The CDR3 DNA is TGCAGTGCTGCTAGCGGGGGTTTCTACGAGCAGTACTTC.

This chain joins TRBV12-3 or TRBV12-4 and TRBJ2-1; 11 nucleotides align to TRBD2. Trimming cost V 4 bases and J 7 bases; bases outside gene matches: 12. The CDR3 extends over 17 amino acids. The CDR3 coding sequence is TGTGCCAGCAGTTCGATTGTAGCGGGAGGGCCGGTAAATGAGCAGTTCTTC. It codes for CASSSIVAGGPVNEQFF.

There are a few counts of this clonotype. This chain links TRBV12-3 or TRBV12-4 with TRBJ2-7; 11 bases align to TRBD2. The junction had 8 bases not matched to a gene; V was cut back by 6 bases and J by 4 bases. The length of the CDR3 is 15 residues. CDR3 in amino acids: CASSRGLADIYEQYF. DNA of the CDR3: TGTGCCAGCAGCAGGGGACTAGCGGATATATACGAGCAGTACTTC.

The chain links TRBV11-3 to TRBJ2-5, with D possibly being TRBD2 (5 bases). The germline V gene encodes CDR1 SGHNT and CDR2 YENEEA. The length of the CDR3 is 13 residues. V was clipped by 1 base and J by 11 bases, with 14 bases between them. Written as DNA, the CDR3 is TGTGCCAGCAGCTTAGTGGGAGAAGGTGAGCAGTACTTC. It translates to CASSLVGEGEQYF.

Of note for this clonotype: A read error may account for a junction end that differs from germline. V is TRBV12-3 or TRBV12-4 and J is TRBJ1-5, with D hard to call. The CDR3 runs to 14 residues. This CDR3 reads CGSSPNHSNQPQHF. The DNA of the CDR3 is TGTGGCAGCAGTCCGAACCATAGCAATCAGCCCCAGCATTTT.